What follows is one T cell receptor beta chain and its context. Its antigen is unidentified. The table came from immunoSEQ multiplex PCR; TCRdb's copy has only in-frame clones and leaves some out. The sample holds 5,500 to 7,000 clones, 63% seen once. The CDR3 is 14 residues long. Per germline, CDR1 SGHTS and CDR2 YDEGEE. Trimming took 10 bases from V and 8 from J; bases not matched to a gene: 16. The data originate from a study of regulatory dendritic cells for organ transplantation. Notes on the study in general: Memory T cells were less diverse than naive, with memory CD8+ most oligoclonal. Memory CD8+ clonal expansion seemed more limited with regulatory than mature dendritic cells.

Sequencing input: memory CD8+ T cells from blood. Subset indicated: CD45RO+ memory T cells. The sequence came from a human donor in good health. V gene TRBV5-8 combines with J gene TRBJ1-1; 8 bases match TRBD1. The CDR3 region has the DNA TGTGCCGGAATTACCCCCAGGGGGCCCGTGGAAGCTTTCTTT. This codes for CAGITPRGPVEAFF.